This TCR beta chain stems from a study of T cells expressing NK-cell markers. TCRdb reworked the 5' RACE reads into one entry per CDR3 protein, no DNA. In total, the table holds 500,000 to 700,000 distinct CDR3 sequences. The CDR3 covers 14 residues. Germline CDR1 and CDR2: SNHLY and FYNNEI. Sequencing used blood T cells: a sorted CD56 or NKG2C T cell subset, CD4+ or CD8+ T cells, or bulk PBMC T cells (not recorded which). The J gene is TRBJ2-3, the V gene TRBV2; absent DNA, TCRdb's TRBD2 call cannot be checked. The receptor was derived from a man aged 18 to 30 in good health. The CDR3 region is CASREGGLTDTQYF.